Described below is a single TCR beta chain sequence and its context. The entry originates in a study of blood T cell repertoires in COVID-19. About the study: COVID-19 samples from acute and convalescent phases originated in the United States, Italy and Spain. Nucleic acid was either cDNA or gDNA, and it came from T cells, B-cell-depleted T cells, or PBMCs.

Trimming took 4 bases from V and 2 from J, leaving 14 bases between them. The germline V gene encodes CDR1 WNHNN and CDR2 SYGVQD (reference sequence). The CDR3 extends over 15 amino acids. Produced via immunoSEQ multiplex PCR; TCRdb's table is partial and in-frame only. This table has approximately 270,000 clones, approximately 91% appearing once. The cohort comprised adults aged about 18 to 100 years residing in around 25 US areas. Assignments of participants to cohorts depended upon their own reported clinical history. Material: PBMCs or T cells enriched from blood (not recorded which). This receptor was identified in a human donor in a cohort exposed to, infected with or recovered from COVID-19 (not recorded which). The donor label of this sample is uncertain. The chain has TRBV10-1 and TRBJ1-2; D gene unclear. The CDR3: CASSVPSRGNYGYTF. CDR3 sequence (DNA): TGCGCCAGCAGTGTCCCCTCCAGAGGGAACTATGGCTACACCTTC.